Each of the 6 T cell receptor beta chains below was sequenced from the same sample in a study of cytomegalovirus exposure and HLA in healthy donors. Clones were read by immunoSEQ multiplex PCR, and TCRdb kept only the in-frame ones, dropping some. The data contain about 130,000 clones, around 90% of them singletons. Material for sequencing was PBMCs. The origin of the receptors is a woman aged 25 to 45 in good health and CMV-seropositive.

V is TRBV28 and J is TRBJ1-5; a weak D match, TRBD1 (5 bases). The CDR3 totals 19 residues. Germline lookup yields CDR1 MDHEN and CDR2 SYDVKM. The V end was cut by 2 bases, the J end by 2 bases, with 22 bases between. CDR3: CASSLGTSLRIGGNQPQHF. DNA of the CDR3: TGTGCCAGCAGTTTAGGAACCTCCCTCAGGATAGGGGGCAATCAGCCCCAGCATTTT. Drawing the rest from reference TRBV28 and TRBJ1-5, the complete variable domain is DVKVTQSSRYLVKRTGEKVFLECVQDMDHENMFWYRQDPGLGLRLIYFSYDVKMKEKGDIPEGYSVSREKKERFSLILESASTNQTSMYLCASSLGTSLRIGGNQPQHFGDGTRLSIL.

This sequence joins TRBV5-6 and TRBJ1-5; D might be TRBD1 (5 bases). Germline V CDR1 and CDR2: SGHDT, YYEEEE. V lost 4 bases, J lost 6 bases, and 11 bases lay in between. This CDR3 is built from 13 residues. The chain's CDR3 is CASSPPGGQPQHF. The DNA of the CDR3 is TGTGCCAGCAGCCCTCCGGGGGGTCAGCCCCAGCATTTT.

The rearrangement links TRBV19 to TRBJ2-7; the D gene is possibly TRBD1 (6 bases). The CDR3 sequence is 14 residues long. Germline-derived CDR1 and CDR2 are LNHDA and SQIVND (reference sequence). Trimming pared 4 bases from V and 2 bases from J, leaving 12 bases between. The CDR3 region is CASSTRGEPYEQYF. CDR3 DNA sequence: TGTGCCAGTAGTACCAGGGGCGAGCCCTACGAGCAGTACTTC.

The rearrangement links TRBV9 to TRBJ1-1; tentative D call: TRBD1 (6 bases). V lost 3 bases, J lost 1 base, and 10 bases lay in between. CDR1 and CDR2 from the germline V gene are SGDLS and YYNGEE. The CDR3 spans 14 residues. CDR3 sequence (DNA): TGTGCCAGCAGCGCGACAGGAGCGAACACTGAAGCTTTCTTT. Protein product: CASSATGANTEAFF.

This chain joins TRBV19 and TRBJ1-5; D unresolved. Germline loops: CDR1 LNHDA, CDR2 SQIVND (reference sequence). Trimming pared 6 bases from V and 8 bases from J, leaving 20 bases between. This CDR3 comprises 15 residues. The chain's CDR3 is CASSMYQQSPEPQHF. The DNA of the CDR3 is TGTGCCAGTAGCATGTACCAACAGTCCCCGGAGCCCCAGCATTTT.

The genes are TRBV19 and TRBJ2-2; 14 nucleotides align to TRBD2. Trimming at V came to 3 bases and at J to 5 bases, leaving 14 bases not matched to a gene. The CDR3 is 20 residues long. CDR1 LNHDA and CDR2 SQIVND come from the germline V gene (reference sequence). In nucleotides, the CDR3 is TGTGCCAGTAGTATCCCCCTGGACGGACTAGCGGGAGGTTGGACCGGGGAGCTGTTTTTT. Amino acid sequence: CASSIPLDGLAGGWTGELFF.